What follows are 10 T cell receptor beta chains derived from one specimen sequenced in a study of blood T cell repertoires in COVID-19. Libraries were prepared by immunoSEQ multiplex PCR; TCRdb keeps only in-frame clonotypes and omits some of them. The data contain hundreds of thousands of clones, around 87% of them singletons. Sequencing input: PBMCs or T cells enriched from blood (not recorded which). Receptor source: a man under 40 who had recovered from COVID-19.

The V and J genes are TRBV3-1 (or the pseudogene TRBV3-2) and TRBJ2-1, with 9 bases aligning to TRBD2. Trimming cost V 3 bases and J 9 bases; bases outside gene matches: 12. Germline values: CDR1 LGHDT, CDR2 YNNKEL (reference sequence). This CDR3 comprises 16 residues. The CDR3 bases are TGTGCCAGCAGCCAGGTCGCGGCTAGCGGGATAGGTGAGCAGTTCTTC. Protein sequence: CASSQVAASGIGEQFF.

V and J are TRBV12-5 and TRBJ1-6; the D is unclear. Germline loops: CDR1 LGHNT, CDR2 FRNRAP. CDR3 length: 15 amino acids. Trimming cost V 2 bases and J 10 bases, with 15 bases left between them. The CDR3 DNA sequence: TGTGCTAGTGGTTTGCCCACGCGGGGAGAATCACCCCTCCACTTT. The encoded protein is CASGLPTRGESPLHF.

The chain has TRBV18 and TRBJ2-5, with TRBD1 matching over 7 bases. Germline lookup yields CDR1 KGHSH and CDR2 LQKENI. The J segment lost 2 bases and the V segment lost 5 bases, leaving 5 bases of the junction unmatched. This CDR3 comprises 14 residues. CDR3 region: CASSGPGGQETQYF. The CDR3, as DNA: TGTGCCAGCTCAGGTCCAGGGGGTCAAGAGACCCAGTACTTC. Full variable domain (rest looked up from reference TRBV18 and TRBJ2-5): NAGVMQNPRHLVRRRGQEARLRCSPMKGHSHVYWYRQLPEEGLKFMVYLQKENIIDESGMPKERFSAEFPKEGPSILRIQQVVRGDSAAYFCASSGPGGQETQYFGPGTRLLVL.

The chain recombines TRBV10-3 with TRBJ2-1; TRBD2 is a possible D gene (6 bases). The V gene lost 11 bases and the J gene lost 4 bases, with 6 bases spanning the gap. There are 10 residues in the CDR3. The germline V gene has CDR1 ENHRY and CDR2 SYGVKD. The CDR3 nucleotides read TGTGCCGGAGGGTACAATGAGCAGTTCTTC. This codes for CAGGYNEQFF.

The rearrangement uses TRBV7-9 and TRBJ2-1; D is unclear. There are 15 residues in the CDR3. V lost 2 bases, J lost 9 bases, and 17 bases lay in between. In germline, CDR1 is SEHNR, CDR2 FQNEAQ (reference sequence). DNA for the CDR3: TGTGCCAGCAGCTTATGGTCCACCGTCCTATTTGAGCAGTTCTTC. Protein: CASSLWSTVLFEQFF.

The V and J genes are TRBV9 and TRBJ2-6, with D perhaps TRBD1 (6 bases). V was shortened by 8 bases and J by 2 bases, with 8 bases between the two germline ends. Per the germline V gene, CDR1 is SGDLS and CDR2 is YYNGEE. The CDR3 sequence is 13 residues long. CDR3 bases: TGTGCCAGTGGGACAACTGGGGCCAACGTCCTGACTTTC. The encoded protein is CASGTTGANVLTF.

The J gene is TRBJ2-2, the V gene TRBV10-2, with D possibly matching TRBD2 (5 bases). The CDR3 spans 15 residues. V lost 2 bases and J lost 0, with 7 bases in between. Looked up from germline, CDR1 is WSHSY and CDR2 is SAAADI. As DNA, the CDR3 is TGCGCCAGCAGTGAGAGGCGGGCGAACACCGGGGAGCTGTTTTTT. Protein product: CASSERRANTGELFF.

The chain recombines TRBV28 with TRBJ1-2; 7 bases match TRBD1. The CDR3 sequence is 15 residues long. From germline, CDR1 is MDHEN and CDR2 SYDVKM. V shed 4 bases and J 3 bases; nucleotides not matched to a gene: 8. The CDR3 DNA reads TGTGCCAGCAGTTCAGCCGGGACAGAGGACTATGGCTACACCTTC. Its translation is CASSSAGTEDYGYTF.

The chain joins TRBV27 to TRBJ1-6; perhaps TRBD1 as D (5 bases). Germline assignment: CDR1 MNHEY and CDR2 SMNVEV (reference sequence). V shed 4 bases and J shed 4 bases, with 8 bases lying between them. This CDR3 contains 14 residues. In nucleotides, the CDR3 is TGTGCCAGCAGTTATAGGGGTTATAATTCACCCCTCCACTTT. Translation gives CASSYRGYNSPLHF.

This clone has just one count. This chain connects TRBV10-3 to TRBJ1-2; D remains ambiguous. This CDR3 is 13 amino acids long. Trimming took 5 bases from V and 4 from J, leaving 11 bases between them. Germline V gene lookup returns CDR1 ENHRY and CDR2 SYGVKD. For the CDR3, the DNA is TGTGCCATCAGTTTGTGGGGAGCCTATGGCTACACCTTC. Protein sequence: CAISLWGAYGYTF.